Below, 14 T cell receptor beta chains from the same sample are listed, as sequenced in a study of blood T cell repertoires in COVID-19. Profiling relied on immunoSEQ multiplex PCR, and the TCRdb table lists in-frame clones only, not all of them. This sample has 62,000 or so clones; approximately 78% occur once, and the top ten carry around 14%. The sequencing sample was made of peripheral blood. The origin of the receptors is a man aged 55 to 69 with COVID-19, enrolled during active disease.

The chain has TRBV19 and TRBJ2-2; 11 positions agree with TRBD1. V lost 5 bases to trimming and J lost 7 bases; unmatched junction nucleotides: 6. This CDR3 has 15 amino acids. The germline V gene encodes CDR1 LNHDA and CDR2 SQIVND (reference sequence). The CDR3 DNA reads as TGTGCCAGTAGTGGGACAGGGGGGGCTTTCGGGGAGCTGTTTTTT. It translates to CASSGTGGAFGELFF.

The chain carries TRBV6-1 and TRBJ1-1, with 8 bases identical to TRBD1. The CDR3 length is 16 residues. V gave up 1 base and J gave up 2 bases; unmatched junction bases: 6. Germline CDR1 is MNHNS and CDR2 is SASEGT. Here the CDR3 DNA reads TGTGCCAGCAGTGAAGATCCAGGGGGCTCAAACACTGAAGCTTTCTTT. It codes for CASSEDPGGSNTEAFF.

The chain has TRBV2 and TRBJ1-4, with D possibly TRBD1 on 5 matching bases. Per germline, CDR1 SNHLY and CDR2 FYNNEI. Deletions cut 7 bases from V and 0 bases from J, with 6 bases between. This CDR3 has 13 amino acids. The CDR3 coding sequence is TGTGCCAGCACAGGGACAACTAATGAAAAACTGTTTTTT. It specifies CASTGTTNEKLFF.

J is TRBJ1-5 and V is TRBV27; weak D call: TRBD1 (6 bases). The CDR3 sequence is 14 residues long. Germline V CDR1 and CDR2: MNHEY, SMNVEV (reference sequence). Trimming cost V 2 bases and J 5 bases, with 10 bases left between them. CDR3 residues: CASSLTGFHQPQHF. The CDR3 nucleotides are TGTGCCAGCAGTTTAACAGGGTTCCATCAGCCCCAGCATTTT.

This chain uses TRBV2 with TRBJ2-5; 8 positions agree with TRBD2. V dropped 3 bases and J dropped 5; count of bases not matched to a gene: 5. This CDR3 has 14 amino acids. Germline CDR1 SNHLY, CDR2 FYNNEI. The CDR3 bases are TGTGCCAGCAGTGATGGACTAGCTGGGGAGACCCAGTACTTC. This encodes CASSDGLAGETQYF.

This chain joins TRBV5-6 and TRBJ2-7, with no clear D. This CDR3 contains 14 residues. Between the trimmed V and J ends, which lost 4 bases and 2 bases, there was a span of 13 bases. Germline V gene sequence: CDR1 SGHDT, CDR2 YYEEEE. The CDR3 sequence: CASSTPQSPYEQYF. The CDR3 nucleotides are TGTGCCAGCAGCACCCCACAGTCTCCCTACGAGCAGTACTTC.

The chain combines TRBV29-1 with TRBJ2-3; D might be TRBD1 (6 bases). Germline CDR1 reads SQVTM; CDR2 reads ANQGSEA. This CDR3 is 14 amino acids long. Trimming pared 5 bases from V and 6 bases from J, leaving 18 bases between. CDR3 DNA: TGCAGCGTTAAGCCCTCAGGGGCCGTCGATACGCAGTATTTT. Its translation: CSVKPSGAVDTQYF.

The chain is built from TRBV5-4 and TRBJ2-2; TRBD1 matches 8 bases. There are 15 residues in the CDR3. Germline loops: CDR1 SGHNT, CDR2 YYREEE (reference sequence). The ends lost 5 bases at V and 1 base at J; junction bases unmatched: 4. CDR3 nucleotide sequence: TGTGCCAGCAGGATTGGGACAGGGAACACCGGGGAGCTGTTTTTT. Amino acid sequence: CASRIGTGNTGELFF.

This CDR3 reads CASSPDKSLEQFF. The CDR3 bases are TGTGCCAGCAGCCCGGACAAGAGCCTTGAGCAGTTCTTC. The V call is TRBV27, the J call TRBJ2-1, with a tentative D call TRBD1 (5 bases). Between the trimmed V and J ends, which lost 6 bases and 9 bases, there was a span of 15 bases. From germline, CDR1 is MNHEY and CDR2 SMNVEV (reference sequence). CDR3 length: 13 amino acids.

The rearrangement uses TRBV11-3 and TRBJ2-7; 9 nucleotides line up with TRBD1. The CDR3 spans 16 residues. The V segment lost 5 bases and the J segment 6 bases; nucleotides outside the gene matches: 14. In germline, CDR1 is SGHNT, CDR2 YENEEA. CDR3 DNA: TGTGCCAGCAGCACAACCGGGACAGGGAGGGTCGGCGAGCAGTACTTC. Encoded protein: CASSTTGTGRVGEQYF.

This sequence joins TRBV13 and TRBJ2-3; 11 positions agree with TRBD2. With V trimmed by 6 bases and J by 0 bases, 5 bases remained unmatched. This CDR3 region has 16 residues. The germline V gene has CDR1 PRHDT and CDR2 FYEKMQ (reference sequence). CDR3 protein: CASSQRLAGSTDTQYF. In DNA, the CDR3 is TGTGCCAGCAGTCAAAGACTAGCGGGGAGCACAGATACGCAGTATTTT.

This clone was found once. The chain employs TRBV7-9 and TRBJ2-7; a possible D gene is TRBD2 (5 bases). The CDR3 extends over 16 amino acids. V lost 1 base to trimming and J lost 6 bases, with 19 bases between them. Germline CDR1 and CDR2: SEHNR and FQNEAQ (reference sequence). In nucleotides, the CDR3 is TGTGCCAGCAGCTTAGACATTACAACAACTGGAGGCGAGCAGTACTTC. It encodes CASSLDITTTGGEQYF.

The V call is TRBV2, the J call TRBJ1-2; maybe TRBD1 (5 bases). Germline assignment: CDR1 SNHLY and CDR2 FYNNEI. This CDR3 region has 11 residues. V dropped 6 bases and J dropped 4 bases, with 6 bases sitting between them. As DNA, the CDR3 is TGTGCCAGCAGAGGGGTCTATGGCTACACCTTC. Amino acids: CASRGVYGYTF.

V and J are TRBV7-9 and TRBJ2-5; a possible D gene is TRBD1 (5 bases). Per the germline V gene, CDR1 is SEHNR and CDR2 is FQNEAQ (reference sequence). There are 15 residues in the CDR3. Trimming shortened V by 4 bases and J by 4 bases, and 16 bases separated the two germline ends. The CDR3 DNA follows: TGTGCCAGCAGCTCCTGGACCGCAAGGGGAGAGACCCAGTACTTC. Its protein is CASSSWTARGETQYF.